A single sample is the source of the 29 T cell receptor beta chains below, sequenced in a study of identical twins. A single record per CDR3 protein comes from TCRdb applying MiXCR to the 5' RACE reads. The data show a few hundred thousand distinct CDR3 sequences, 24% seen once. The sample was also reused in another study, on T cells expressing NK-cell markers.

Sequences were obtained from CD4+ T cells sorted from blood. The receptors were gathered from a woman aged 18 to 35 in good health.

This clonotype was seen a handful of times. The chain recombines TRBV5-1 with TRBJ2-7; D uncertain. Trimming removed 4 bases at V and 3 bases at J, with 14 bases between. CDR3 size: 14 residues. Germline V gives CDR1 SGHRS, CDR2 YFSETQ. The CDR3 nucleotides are TGCGCCAGCAGCACTTTACGACCGAGCTACGAGCAGTACTTC. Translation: CASSTLRPSYEQYF.

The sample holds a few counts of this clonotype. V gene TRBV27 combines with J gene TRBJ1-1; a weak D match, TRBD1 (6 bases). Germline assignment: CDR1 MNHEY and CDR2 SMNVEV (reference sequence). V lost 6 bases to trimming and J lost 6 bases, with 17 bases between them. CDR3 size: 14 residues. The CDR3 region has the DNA TGTGCCAGCAGACTCCGAACAGGGTTGGCTGAAGCTTTCTTT. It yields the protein CASRLRTGLAEAFF.

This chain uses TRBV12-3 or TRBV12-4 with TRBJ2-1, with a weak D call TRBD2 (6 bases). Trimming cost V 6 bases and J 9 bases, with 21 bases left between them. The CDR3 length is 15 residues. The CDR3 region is CASSSRRRLVFEQFF. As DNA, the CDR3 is TGTGCCAGCAGCTCCCGAAGGCGACTAGTCTTTGAGCAGTTCTTC.

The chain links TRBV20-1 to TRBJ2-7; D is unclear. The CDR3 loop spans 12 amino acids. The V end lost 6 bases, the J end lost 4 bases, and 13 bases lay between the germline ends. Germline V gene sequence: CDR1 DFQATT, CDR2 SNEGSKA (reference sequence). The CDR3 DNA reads TGCAGTGCCCCCAAAACAGCTTACGAGCAGTACTTC. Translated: CSAPKTAYEQYF.

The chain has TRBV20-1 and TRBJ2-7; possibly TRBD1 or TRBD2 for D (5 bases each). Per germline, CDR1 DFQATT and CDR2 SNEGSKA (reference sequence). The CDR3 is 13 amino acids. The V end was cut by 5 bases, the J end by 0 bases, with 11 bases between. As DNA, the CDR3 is TGCAGTGCTGAGAGTGGGGGCTCCTACGAGCAGTACTTC. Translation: CSAESGGSYEQYF.

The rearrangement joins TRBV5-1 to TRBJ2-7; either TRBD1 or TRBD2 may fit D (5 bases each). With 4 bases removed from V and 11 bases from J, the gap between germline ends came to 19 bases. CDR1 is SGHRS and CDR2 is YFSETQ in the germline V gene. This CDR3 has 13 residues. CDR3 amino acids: CASSVNVPGRKYF. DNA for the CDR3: TGCGCCAGCAGCGTAAACGTCCCGGGACGGAAGTACTTC. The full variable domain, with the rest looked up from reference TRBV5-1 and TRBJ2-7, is KAGVTQTPRYLIKTRGQQVTLSCSPISGHRSVSWYQQTPGQGLQFLFEYFSETQRNKGNFPGRFSGRQFSNSRSEMNVSTLELGDSALYLCASSVNVPGRKYFGPGTRLTVT.

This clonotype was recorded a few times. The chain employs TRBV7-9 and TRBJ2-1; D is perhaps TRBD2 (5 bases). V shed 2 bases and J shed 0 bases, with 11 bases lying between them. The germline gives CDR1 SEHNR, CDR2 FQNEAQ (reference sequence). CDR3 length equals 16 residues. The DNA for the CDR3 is TGTGCCAGCAGCTTAAGAGGGAGTAGCTCCTACAATGAGCAGTTCTTC. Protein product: CASSLRGSSSYNEQFF. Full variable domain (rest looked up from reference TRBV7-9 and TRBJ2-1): DTGVSQNPRHKITKRGQNVTFRCDPISEHNRLYWYRQTLGQGPEFLTYFQNEAQLEKSRLLSDRFSAERPKGSFSTLEIQRTEQGDSAMYLCASSLRGSSSYNEQFFGPGTRLTVL.

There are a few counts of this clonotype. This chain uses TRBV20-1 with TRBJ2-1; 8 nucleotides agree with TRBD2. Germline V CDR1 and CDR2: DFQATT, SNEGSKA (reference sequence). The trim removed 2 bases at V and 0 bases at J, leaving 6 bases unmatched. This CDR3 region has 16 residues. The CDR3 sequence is CSARPPGGNSYNEQFF. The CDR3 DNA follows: TGCAGTGCTAGACCGCCGGGGGGGAACTCCTACAATGAGCAGTTCTTC.

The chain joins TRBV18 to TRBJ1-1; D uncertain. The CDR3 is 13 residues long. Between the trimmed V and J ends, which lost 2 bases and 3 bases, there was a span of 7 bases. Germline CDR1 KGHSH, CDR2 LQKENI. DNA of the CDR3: TGTGCCAGCTCACCAGCAGGTGACACTGAAGCTTTCTTT. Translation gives CASSPAGDTEAFF.

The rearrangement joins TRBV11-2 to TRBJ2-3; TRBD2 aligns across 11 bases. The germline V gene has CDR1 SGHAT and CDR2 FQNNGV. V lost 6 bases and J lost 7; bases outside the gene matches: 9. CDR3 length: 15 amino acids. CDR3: CASRILAGVMNTQYF. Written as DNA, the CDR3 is TGTGCCAGCAGAATACTAGCGGGAGTAATGAATACGCAGTATTTT.

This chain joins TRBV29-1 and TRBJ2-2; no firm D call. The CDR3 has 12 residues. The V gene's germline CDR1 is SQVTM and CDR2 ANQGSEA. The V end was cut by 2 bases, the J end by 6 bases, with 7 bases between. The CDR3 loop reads CSVERQSGELFF. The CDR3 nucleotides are TGCAGCGTTGAAAGGCAGTCCGGGGAGCTGTTTTTT.

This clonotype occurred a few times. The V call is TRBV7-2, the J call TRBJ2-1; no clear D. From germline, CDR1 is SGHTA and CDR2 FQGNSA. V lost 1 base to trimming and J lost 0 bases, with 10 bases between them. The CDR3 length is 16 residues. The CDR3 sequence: CASSLGARTSYNEQFF. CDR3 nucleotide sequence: TGTGCCAGCAGCTTAGGGGCGCGAACCTCCTACAATGAGCAGTTCTTC.

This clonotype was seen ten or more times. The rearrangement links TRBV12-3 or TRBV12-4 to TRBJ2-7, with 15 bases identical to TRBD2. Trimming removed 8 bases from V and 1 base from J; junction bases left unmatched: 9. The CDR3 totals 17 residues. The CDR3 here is CASHPGLAGGLSYEQYF. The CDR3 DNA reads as TGTGCCAGCCATCCTGGACTAGCGGGAGGGCTATCCTACGAGCAGTACTTC.

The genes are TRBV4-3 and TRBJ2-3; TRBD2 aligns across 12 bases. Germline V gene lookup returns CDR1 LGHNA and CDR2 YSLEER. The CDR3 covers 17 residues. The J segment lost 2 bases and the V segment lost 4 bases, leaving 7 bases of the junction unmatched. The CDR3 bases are TGCGCCAGCAGCCGATTTACTAGCGGGAGGAACACAGATACGCAGTATTTT. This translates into CASSRFTSGRNTDTQYF.

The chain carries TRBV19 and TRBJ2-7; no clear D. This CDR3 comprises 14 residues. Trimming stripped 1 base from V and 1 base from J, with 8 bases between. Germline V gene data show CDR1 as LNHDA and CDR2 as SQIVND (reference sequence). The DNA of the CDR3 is TGTGCCAGTAGTATAGGGGCAGGATCCTACGAGCAGTACTTC. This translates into CASSIGAGSYEQYF.

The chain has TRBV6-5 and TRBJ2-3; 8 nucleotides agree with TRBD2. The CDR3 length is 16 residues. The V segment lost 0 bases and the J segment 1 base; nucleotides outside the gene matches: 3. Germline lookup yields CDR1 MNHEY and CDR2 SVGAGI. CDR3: CASSYSGGGRTDTQYF. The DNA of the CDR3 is TGTGCCAGCAGTTACTCCGGGGGGGGCCGCACAGATACGCAGTATTTT.

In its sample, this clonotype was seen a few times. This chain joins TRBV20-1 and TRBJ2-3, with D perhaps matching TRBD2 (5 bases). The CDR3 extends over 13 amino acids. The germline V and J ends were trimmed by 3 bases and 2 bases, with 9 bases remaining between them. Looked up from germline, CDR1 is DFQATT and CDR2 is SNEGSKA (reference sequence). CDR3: CSASPGFTDTQYF. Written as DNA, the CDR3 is TGCAGTGCTAGTCCGGGATTCACAGATACGCAGTATTTT.

The CDR3 sequence: CASRGSLYEQYF. The CDR3 region has the DNA TGTGCCAGCAGGGGTAGTCTCTACGAGCAGTACTTC. The chain joins TRBV12-3 or TRBV12-4 to TRBJ2-7; unclear D gene. With 6 bases removed from V and 3 bases from J, the gap between germline ends came to 9 bases. The CDR3 extends over 12 amino acids.

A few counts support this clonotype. The CDR3 spells CSALAGTYNEQFF. The DNA for the CDR3 is TGCAGTGCTTTAGCGGGAACCTACAATGAGCAGTTCTTC. The V call is TRBV20-1, the J call TRBJ2-1, with 8 bases fitting TRBD2. Germline CDR1 and CDR2: DFQATT and SNEGSKA (reference sequence). V lost 5 bases to trimming and J lost 2 bases; unmatched junction nucleotides: 2. This CDR3 region has 13 residues.

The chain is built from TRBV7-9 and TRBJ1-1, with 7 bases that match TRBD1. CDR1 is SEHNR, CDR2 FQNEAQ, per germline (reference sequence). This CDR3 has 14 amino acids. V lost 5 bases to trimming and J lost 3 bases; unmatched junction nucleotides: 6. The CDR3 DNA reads TGTGCCAGCAGCATAATTACAGGGGACACTGAAGCTTTCTTT. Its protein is CASSIITGDTEAFF.

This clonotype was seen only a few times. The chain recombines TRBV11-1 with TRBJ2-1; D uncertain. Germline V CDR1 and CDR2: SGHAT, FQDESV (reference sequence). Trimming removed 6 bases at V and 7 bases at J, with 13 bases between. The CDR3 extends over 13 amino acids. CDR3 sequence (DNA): TGTGCCAGCAGATACGACAAAAAGAATGAGCAGTTCTTC. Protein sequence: CASRYDKKNEQFF.

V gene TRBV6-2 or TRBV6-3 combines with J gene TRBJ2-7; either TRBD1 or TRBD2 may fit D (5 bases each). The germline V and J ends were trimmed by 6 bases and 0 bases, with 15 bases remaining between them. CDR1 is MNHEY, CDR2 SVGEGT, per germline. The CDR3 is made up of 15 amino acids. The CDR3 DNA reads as TGTGCCAGCAGGGGGGTGGAGCGGAGCTCCTACGAGCAGTACTTC. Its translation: CASRGVERSSYEQYF.

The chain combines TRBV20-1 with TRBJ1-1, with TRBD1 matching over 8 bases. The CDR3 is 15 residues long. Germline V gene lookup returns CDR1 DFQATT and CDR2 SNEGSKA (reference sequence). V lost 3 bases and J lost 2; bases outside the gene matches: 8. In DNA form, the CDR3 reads TGCAGTGCTAGTTCCGCTCAGGGGGCCAACACTGAAGCTTTCTTT. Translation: CSASSAQGANTEAFF.

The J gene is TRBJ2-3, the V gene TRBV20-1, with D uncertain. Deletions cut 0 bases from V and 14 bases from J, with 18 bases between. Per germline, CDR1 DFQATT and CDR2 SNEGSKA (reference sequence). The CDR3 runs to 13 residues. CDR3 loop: CSAREDKKGTGYF. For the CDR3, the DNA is TGCAGTGCTAGAGAGGATAAGAAGGGAACGGGGTATTTT.

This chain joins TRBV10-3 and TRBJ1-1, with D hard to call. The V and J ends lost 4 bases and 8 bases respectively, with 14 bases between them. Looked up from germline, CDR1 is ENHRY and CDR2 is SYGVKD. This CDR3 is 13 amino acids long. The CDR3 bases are TGTGCCATCAGTGCTAAACGTTTAGCAGAAGCTTTCTTT. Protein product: CAISAKRLAEAFF.

The CDR3 here is CASSVKNEQYF. The CDR3 DNA sequence: TGTGCCAGCAGTGTAAAGAACGAGCAGTACTTC. The V gene is TRBV2, the J gene TRBJ2-7; D remains unclear. CDR3 size: 11 residues. V shed 4 bases and J shed 5 bases, with 6 bases lying between them. Germline values: CDR1 SNHLY, CDR2 FYNNEI.

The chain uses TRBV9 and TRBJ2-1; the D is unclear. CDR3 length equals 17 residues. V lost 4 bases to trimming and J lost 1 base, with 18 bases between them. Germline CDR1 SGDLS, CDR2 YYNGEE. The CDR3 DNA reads TGTGCCAGCAGCCCTCTCCCAGGCAGAGGTTCCTACAATGAGCAGTTCTTC. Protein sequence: CASSPLPGRGSYNEQFF.

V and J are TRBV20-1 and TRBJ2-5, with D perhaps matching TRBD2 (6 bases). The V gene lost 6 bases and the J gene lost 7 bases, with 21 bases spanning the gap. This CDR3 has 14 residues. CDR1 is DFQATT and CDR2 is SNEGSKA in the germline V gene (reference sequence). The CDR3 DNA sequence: TGCAGTGCGCCGGGGGTCGGTTGGTACGGGACCCAGTACTTC. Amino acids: CSAPGVGWYGTQYF.

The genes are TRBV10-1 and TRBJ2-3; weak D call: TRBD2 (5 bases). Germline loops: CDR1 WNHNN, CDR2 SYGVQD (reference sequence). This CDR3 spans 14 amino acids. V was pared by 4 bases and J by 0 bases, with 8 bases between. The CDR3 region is CASSVGSSTDTQYF. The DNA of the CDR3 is TGCGCCAGCAGTGTTGGGAGTAGCACAGATACGCAGTATTTT.